This T cell receptor beta chain emerged from a study of control samples from healthy donors and cancer patients. Data came from immunoSEQ multiplex PCR; TCRdb stores just in-frame clones and leaves some out. This table has tens of thousands of clones, more than 75% appearing once. V lost 4 bases, J lost 5 bases, and 9 bases stayed unmatched. Germline V lookup: CDR1 MNHEY, CDR2 SMNVEV (reference sequence). This CDR3 contains 15 residues. Sequencing was performed on PBMCs. The sequence came from a woman in her forties or fifties with lung cancer. This rearrangement joins TRBV27 to TRBJ1-1; 8 positions agree with TRBD1. CDR3 in DNA: TGTGCCAGCAGTTCGGGAACAGGGGGAAGGACTGAAGCTTTCTTT. This sequence encodes CASSSGTGGRTEAFF.